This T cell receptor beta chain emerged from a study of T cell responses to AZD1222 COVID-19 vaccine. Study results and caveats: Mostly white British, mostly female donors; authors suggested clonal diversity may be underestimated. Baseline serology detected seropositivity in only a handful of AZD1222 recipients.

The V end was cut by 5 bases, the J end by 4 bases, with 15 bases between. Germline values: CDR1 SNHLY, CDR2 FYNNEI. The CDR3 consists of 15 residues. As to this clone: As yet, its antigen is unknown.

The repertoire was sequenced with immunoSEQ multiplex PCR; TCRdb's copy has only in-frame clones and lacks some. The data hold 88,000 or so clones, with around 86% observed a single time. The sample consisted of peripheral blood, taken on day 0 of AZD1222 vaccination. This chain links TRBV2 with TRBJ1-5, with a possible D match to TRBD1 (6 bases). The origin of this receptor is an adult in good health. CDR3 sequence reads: CASSLQGILNQPQHF. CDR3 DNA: TGTGCCAGCAGTCTCCAGGGGATCCTAAATCAGCCCCAGCATTTT.